This TCR beta chain emerged from a study of T cells after yellow fever vaccination. Study summary: Fractions low in cell number were prepared with SMART-Seq v4 Ultra Low Input.

TCRdb reprocessed the 5' RACE reads with MiXCR, giving one entry per CDR3 protein. The sample has 620,000 or so distinct CDR3 sequences, 10% to 15% seen once; the top ten hold approximately 15%. The CDR3 runs to 15 residues. V lost 5 bases and J 1 base, leaving 12 bases between the germline ends. Germline loops: CDR1 SGHAT, CDR2 FQNNGV. This clonotype was counted ten times or more. The sequence was obtained from a man aged 30 to 39 who received the YFV17D yellow fever vaccine. The rearrangement uses TRBV11-2 and TRBJ2-1; either TRBD1 or TRBD2 may fit D (5 bases each). The specimen comprised PBMCs, sampled on the day of the yellow fever booster vaccination. Written as DNA, the CDR3 is TGTGCCAGCAGCCTAGCTCCAGGGTCCTACAATGAGCAGTTCTTC. Translation: CASSLAPGSYNEQFF.